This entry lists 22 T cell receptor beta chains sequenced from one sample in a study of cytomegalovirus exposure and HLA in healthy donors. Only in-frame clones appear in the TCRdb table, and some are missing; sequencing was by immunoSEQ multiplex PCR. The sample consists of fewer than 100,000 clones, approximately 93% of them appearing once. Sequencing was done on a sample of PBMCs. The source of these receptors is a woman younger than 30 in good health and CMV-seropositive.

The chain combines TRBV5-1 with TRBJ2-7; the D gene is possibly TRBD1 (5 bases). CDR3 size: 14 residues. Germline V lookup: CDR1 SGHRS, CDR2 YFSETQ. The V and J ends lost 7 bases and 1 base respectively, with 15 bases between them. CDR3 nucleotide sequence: TGCGCCAGCCAAAGAACCCCAGGGTCCTACGAGCAGTACTTC. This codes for CASQRTPGSYEQYF.

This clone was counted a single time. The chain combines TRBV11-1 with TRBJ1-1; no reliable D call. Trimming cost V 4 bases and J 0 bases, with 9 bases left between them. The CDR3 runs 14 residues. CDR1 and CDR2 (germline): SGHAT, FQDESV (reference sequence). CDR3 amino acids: CASSSPPMNTEAFF. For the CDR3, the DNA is TGTGCCAGCAGCTCACCTCCTATGAACACTGAAGCTTTCTTT.

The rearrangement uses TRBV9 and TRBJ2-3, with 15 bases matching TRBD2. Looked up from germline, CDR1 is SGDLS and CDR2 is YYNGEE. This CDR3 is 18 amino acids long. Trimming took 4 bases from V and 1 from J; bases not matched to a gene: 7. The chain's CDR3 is CASSTGLAGGRGTDTQYF. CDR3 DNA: TGTGCCAGCAGCACAGGACTAGCGGGGGGGCGGGGCACAGATACGCAGTATTTT.

The CDR3 here is CASSLGLAAYNEQFF. The CDR3 DNA reads TGTGCCAGCAGCTTAGGACTAGCGGCCTACAATGAGCAGTTCTTC. The chain links TRBV7-7 to TRBJ2-1; 9 positions agree with TRBD2. V lost 1 base, J lost 2 bases, and 0 bases stayed unmatched. The germline gives CDR1 SSHAT, CDR2 FNYEAQ (reference sequence). There are 15 residues in the CDR3.

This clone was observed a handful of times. Here the CDR3 reads CAISESRAATNEKLFF. In DNA form, the CDR3 reads TGTGCCATCAGTGAGTCTCGCGCTGCAACTAATGAAAAACTGTTTTTT. The chain combines TRBV10-3 with TRBJ1-4; D gene uncertain. Germline values: CDR1 ENHRY, CDR2 SYGVKD. V lost 0 bases and J 0 bases, leaving 8 bases between the germline ends. CDR3 size: 16 residues.

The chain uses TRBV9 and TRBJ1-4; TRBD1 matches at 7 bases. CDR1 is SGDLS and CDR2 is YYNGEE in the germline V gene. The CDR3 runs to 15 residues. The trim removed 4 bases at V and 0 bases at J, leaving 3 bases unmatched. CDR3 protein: CASSPGGSTNEKLFF. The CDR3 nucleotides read TGTGCCAGCAGCCCAGGGGGGTCAACTAATGAAAAACTGTTTTTT. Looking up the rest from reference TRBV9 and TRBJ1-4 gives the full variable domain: DSGVTQTPKHLITATGQRVTLRCSPRSGDLSVYWYQQSLDQGLQFLIQYYNGEERAKGNILERFSAQQFPDLHSELNLSSLELGDSALYFCASSPGGSTNEKLFFGSGTQLSVL.

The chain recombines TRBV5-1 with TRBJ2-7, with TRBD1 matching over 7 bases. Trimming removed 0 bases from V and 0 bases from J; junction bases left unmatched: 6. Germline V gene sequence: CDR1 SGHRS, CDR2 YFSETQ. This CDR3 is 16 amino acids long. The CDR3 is CASSLEPGQISYEQYF. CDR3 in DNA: TGCGCCAGCAGCTTGGAACCGGGACAGATCTCCTACGAGCAGTACTTC.

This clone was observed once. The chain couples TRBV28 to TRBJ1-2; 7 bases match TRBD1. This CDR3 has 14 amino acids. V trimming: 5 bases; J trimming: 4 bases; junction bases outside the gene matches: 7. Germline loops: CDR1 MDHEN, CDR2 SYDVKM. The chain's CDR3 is CASSPTGVSYGYTF. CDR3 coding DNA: TGTGCCAGCAGTCCTACAGGGGTTAGCTATGGCTACACCTTC.

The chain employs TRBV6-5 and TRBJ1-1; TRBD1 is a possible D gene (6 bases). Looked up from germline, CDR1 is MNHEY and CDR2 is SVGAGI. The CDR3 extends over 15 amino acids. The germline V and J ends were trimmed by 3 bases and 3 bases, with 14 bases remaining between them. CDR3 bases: TGTGCCAGCAGTTATCTACAGGGATTGGACACTGAAGCTTTCTTT. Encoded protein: CASSYLQGLDTEAFF.

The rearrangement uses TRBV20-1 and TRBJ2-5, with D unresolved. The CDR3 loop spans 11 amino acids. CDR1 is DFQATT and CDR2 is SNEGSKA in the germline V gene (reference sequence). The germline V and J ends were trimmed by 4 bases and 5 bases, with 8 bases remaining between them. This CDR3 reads CSANSPETQYF. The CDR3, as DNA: TGCAGTGCTAACTCCCCTGAGACCCAGTACTTC.

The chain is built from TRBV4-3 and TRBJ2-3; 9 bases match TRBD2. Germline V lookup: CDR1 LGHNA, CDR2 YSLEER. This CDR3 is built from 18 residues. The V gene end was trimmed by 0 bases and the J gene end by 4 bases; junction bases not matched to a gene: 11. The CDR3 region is CASSQDLVIAGVPDTQYF. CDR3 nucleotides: TGCGCCAGCAGCCAAGATCTTGTAATAGCGGGGGTGCCAGATACGCAGTATTTT.

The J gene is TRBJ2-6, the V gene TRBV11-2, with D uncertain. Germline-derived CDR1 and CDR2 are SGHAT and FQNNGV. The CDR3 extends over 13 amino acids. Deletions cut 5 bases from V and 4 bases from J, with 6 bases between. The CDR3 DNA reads TGTGCCAGCAGCCAGGTGGGGGCCAACGTCCTGACTTTC. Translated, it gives CASSQVGANVLTF.

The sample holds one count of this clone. CDR3 loop: CASSPGQLSGNTIYF. The CDR3 DNA follows: TGTGCCAGCTCACCCGGACAGCTCTCTGGAAACACCATATATTTT. This chain uses TRBV18 with TRBJ1-3; D might be TRBD1 (6 bases). Trimming took 3 bases from V and 0 from J, leaving 9 bases between them. Germline V gene data show CDR1 as KGHSH and CDR2 as LQKENI. The CDR3 runs 15 residues.

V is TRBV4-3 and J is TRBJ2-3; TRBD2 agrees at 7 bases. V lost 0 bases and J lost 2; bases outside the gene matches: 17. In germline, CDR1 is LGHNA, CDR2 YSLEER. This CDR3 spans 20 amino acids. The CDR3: CASSQEQPIGASGLTDTQYF. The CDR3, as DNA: TGCGCCAGCAGCCAAGAGCAACCCATTGGGGCTAGCGGCCTCACAGATACGCAGTATTTT.

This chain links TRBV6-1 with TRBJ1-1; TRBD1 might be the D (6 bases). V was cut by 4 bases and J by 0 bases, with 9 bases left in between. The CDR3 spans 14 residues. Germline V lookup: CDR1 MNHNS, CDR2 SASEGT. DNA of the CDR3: TGTGCCAGCAGTGCCGGACAGATGAACACTGAAGCTTTCTTT. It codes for CASSAGQMNTEAFF.

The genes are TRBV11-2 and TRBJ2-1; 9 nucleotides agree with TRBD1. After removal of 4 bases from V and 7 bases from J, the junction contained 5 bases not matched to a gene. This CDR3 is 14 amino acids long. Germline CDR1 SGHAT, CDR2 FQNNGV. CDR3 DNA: TGTGCCAGCAGCTACGGACAGGGGAGGAATGAGCAGTTCTTC. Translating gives CASSYGQGRNEQFF.

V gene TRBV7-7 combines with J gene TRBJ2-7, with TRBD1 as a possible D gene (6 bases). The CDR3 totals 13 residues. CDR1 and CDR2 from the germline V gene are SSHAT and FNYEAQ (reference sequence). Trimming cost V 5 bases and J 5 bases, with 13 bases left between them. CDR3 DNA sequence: TGTGCCAGCAGCCTCCAGCCAGGGGACGAGCAGTACTTC. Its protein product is CASSLQPGDEQYF. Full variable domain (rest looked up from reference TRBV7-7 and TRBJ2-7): GAGVSQSPRYKVTKRGQDVTLRCDPISSHATLYWYQQALGQGPEFLTYFNYEAQPDKSGLPSDRFSAERPEGSISTLTIQRTEQRDSAMYRCASSLQPGDEQYFGPGTRLTVT.

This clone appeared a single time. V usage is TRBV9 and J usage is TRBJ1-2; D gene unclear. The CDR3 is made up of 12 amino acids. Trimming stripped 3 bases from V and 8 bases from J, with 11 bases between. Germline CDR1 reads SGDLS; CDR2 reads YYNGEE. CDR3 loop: CASSASSSGYTF. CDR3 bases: TGTGCCAGCAGCGCCTCGTCGTCGGGCTACACCTTC.

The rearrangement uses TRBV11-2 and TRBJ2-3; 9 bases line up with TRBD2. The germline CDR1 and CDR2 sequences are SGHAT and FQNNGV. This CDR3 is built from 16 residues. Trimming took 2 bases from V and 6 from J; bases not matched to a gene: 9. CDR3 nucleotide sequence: TGTGCCAGCAGCTTACCTGGGCGGGGGGGCCGTGATACGCAGTATTTT. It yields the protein CASSLPGRGGRDTQYF. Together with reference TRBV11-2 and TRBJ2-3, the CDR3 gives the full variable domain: EAGVAQSPRYKIIEKRQSVAFWCNPISGHATLYWYQQILGQGPKLLIQFQNNGVVDDSQLPKDRFSAERLKGVDSTLKIQPAKLEDSAVYLCASSLPGRGGRDTQYFGPGTRLTVL.

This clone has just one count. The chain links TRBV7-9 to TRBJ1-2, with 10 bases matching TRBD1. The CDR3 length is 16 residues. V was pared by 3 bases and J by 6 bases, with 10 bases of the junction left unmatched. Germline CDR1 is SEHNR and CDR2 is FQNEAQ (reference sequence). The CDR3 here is CASSFPPGTGVHGYTF. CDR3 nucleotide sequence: TGTGCCAGCAGCTTCCCCCCCGGGACAGGGGTCCATGGCTACACCTTC.

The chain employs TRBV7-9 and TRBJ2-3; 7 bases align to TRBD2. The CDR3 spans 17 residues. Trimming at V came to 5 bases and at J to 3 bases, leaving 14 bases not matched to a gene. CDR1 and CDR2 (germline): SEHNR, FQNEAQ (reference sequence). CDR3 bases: TGTGCCAGCAGCCCAGACCGGGGCGGGAGTGCGACAGATACGCAGTATTTT. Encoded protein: CASSPDRGGSATDTQYF.

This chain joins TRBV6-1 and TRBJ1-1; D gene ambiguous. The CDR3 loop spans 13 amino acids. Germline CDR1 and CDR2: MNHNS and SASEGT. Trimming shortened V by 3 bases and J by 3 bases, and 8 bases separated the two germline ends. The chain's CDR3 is CASSDLTYTEAFF. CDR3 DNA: TGTGCCAGCAGTGACTTAACTTACACTGAAGCTTTCTTT.